Here is one T cell receptor (beta chain) with its context. Profiling relied on immunoSEQ multiplex PCR, and the TCRdb table lists in-frame clones only, not all of them. The data hold roughly 250,000 clones, with 82% observed a single time. These data belong to a study of blood T cell repertoires in COVID-19. The TCR comes from a woman of 80 years or more with active or convalescent COVID-19. Sequenced: peripheral blood.

The CDR3 sequence: CASSNDRSYGYTF. CDR3 bases: TGTGCCAGCAGCAACGACAGGTCCTATGGCTACACCTTC. This rearrangement joins TRBV2 to TRBJ1-2; maybe TRBD1 (6 bases). Trimming removed 6 bases at V and 4 bases at J, with 12 bases between. CDR3 length equals 13 residues. Germline loops: CDR1 SNHLY, CDR2 FYNNEI.